These T cell receptor beta chains were read from a single sample in a study of STAT5B mutations in CD4+ large granular lymphocyte leukemia. Sequencing used immunoSEQ multiplex PCR; TCRdb keeps in-frame clones, though not all of them. The sample shows some 40,000 clones, about 86% of them seen only once. Sequencing was performed on CD4+ T cells from blood buffy coats. These receptors came from a human donor in good health. Both conserved end residues are part of each CDR3. Each record gives: V gene, J gene, clone size, D gene, CDR3 protein, CDR3 DNA. D genes are given only for firm matches. Clone size is not always given. Where it is, it says once, few, many or a class for expanded clones.

TRBV10-1	TRBJ2-3	.	TRBD2	CASQAGGSTDTQYF	TGCGCCAGCCAAGCGGGAGGGAGCACAGATACGCAGTATTTT
TRBV28	TRBJ1-5	.	.	CASRPGTHVYSNQPQHF	TGTGCCAGCAGACCCGGGACTCACGTCTATAGCAATCAGCCCCAGCATTTT
TRBV19	TRBJ2-5	.	.	CASSTTGTLQETQYF	TGTGCCAGTAGTACGACCGGGACTCTTCAAGAGACCCAGTACTTC
TRBV7-8	TRBJ1-5	.	.	CASSLASRGNQPQHF	TGTGCCAGCAGCTTAGCGAGCAGGGGAAATCAGCCCCAGCATTTT
TRBV29-1	TRBJ2-1	.	TRBD2	CSAFGGSGDEQFF	TGCAGCGCATTCGGGGGGAGCGGCGATGAGCAGTTCTTC
TRBV11-2	TRBJ2-2	once	.	CASSSSGSSTGELFF	TGTGCCAGCAGCTCCAGCGGGTCTAGCACCGGGGAGCTGTTTTTT
TRBV5-1	TRBJ1-2	.	TRBD1	CASSSTEQGGNYGYTF	TGCGCCAGCAGCTCAACCGAACAGGGGGGAAACTATGGCTACACCTTC
TRBV7-2	TRBJ1-1	.	.	CASSLYSGEAFF	TGTGCCAGCAGCTTGTACAGTGGTGAAGCTTTCTTT
TRBV7-2	TRBJ2-3	.	TRBD2	CASSQARLAGVTTDTQYF	TGTGCCAGCAGCCAGGCGAGACTAGCGGGAGTGACCACAGATACGCAGTATTTT
TRBV27	TRBJ1-2	few	.	CASSLNQGEDGYTF	TGTGCCAGCAGTTTGAACCAAGGTGAGGATGGCTACACCTTC
TRBV27	TRBJ1-1	.	.	CASSSPTRGGTEAFF	TGTGCCAGCAGTTCCCCGACGCGGGGGGGCACTGAAGCTTTCTTT
TRBV28	TRBJ2-1	.	.	CASSSRLSSADEQFF	TGTGCCAGCAGTAGCCGACTCTCGTCTGCAGATGAGCAGTTCTTC
TRBV28	TRBJ1-3	once	.	CASSLSYSSGNTIYF	TGTGCCAGCAGTTTATCGTACAGCTCTGGAAACACCATATATTTT
TRBV5-4	TRBJ2-7	.	TRBD1	CASSLDRGPYEQYF	TGTGCCAGCAGCTTGGACAGGGGGCCCTACGAGCAGTACTTC
TRBV27	TRBJ2-7	.	TRBD2	CASSFTPIGRLGYEQYF	TGTGCCAGCAGTTTTACCCCCATCGGGAGGTTGGGTTACGAGCAGTACTTC
TRBV7-9	TRBJ2-2	once	.	CASSLAPTPLAGELFF	TGTGCCAGCAGCTTAGCGCCCACACCTCTGGCCGGGGAGCTGTTTTTT
TRBV5-1	TRBJ1-1	.	.	CASSLPLGKNTEAFF	TGCGCCAGCAGCTTGCCCTTGGGGAAGAACACTGAAGCTTTCTTT